Below are 4 T cell receptor beta chains sequenced from a single sample in a study of glioma-infiltrating T cells after dendritic cell vaccination. The repertoire was sequenced with immunoSEQ multiplex PCR; TCRdb's copy has only in-frame clones and lacks some. The sample includes 100,000 or so clones, roughly 90% of them seen just once. Time point given: after dendritic cell vaccination, including at tumor progression/relapse. Source: blood, taken after dendritic cell vaccination. The origin of the receptors is a human donor with glioblastoma.

The chain recombines TRBV9 with TRBJ2-7; 14 nucleotides agree with TRBD2. The CDR3 is made up of 15 amino acids. Unmatched junction bases numbered 8, after V lost 9 bases and J lost 3 bases. CDR1 SGDLS and CDR2 YYNGEE come from the germline V gene. The DNA of the CDR3 is TGTGCCACCGGGACTAGCGGGAGTCCCCGCTACGAGCAGTACTTC. Protein sequence: CATGTSGSPRYEQYF.

The J gene is TRBJ2-5, the V gene TRBV2, with 7 bases matching TRBD1. The J call could be wrong; TRBJ2-7 is a better fit for the DNA end. CDR1 and CDR2 from the germline V gene are SNHLY and FYNNEI. CDR3 size: 13 residues. CDR3 sequence: CASNMQGAYEQYF. The CDR3 nucleotides are TGTGCCAGCAATATGCAGGGGGCCTACGAGCAGTACTTC.

The chain has TRBV19 and TRBJ2-3, with 8 nucleotides matching TRBD2. The V gene's germline CDR1 is LNHDA and CDR2 SQIVND (reference sequence). The CDR3 extends over 14 amino acids. The V gene end was trimmed by 4 bases and the J gene end by 1 base; junction bases not matched to a gene: 1. This CDR3 is CASSRRGGTDTQYF. The CDR3 DNA reads TGTGCCAGTAGTAGGCGGGGGGGCACAGATACGCAGTATTTT. Based on the CDR3 plus reference TRBV19 and TRBJ2-3, the full variable domain is DGGITQSPKYLFRKEGQNVTLSCEQNLNHDAMYWYRQDPGQGLRLIYYSQIVNDFQKGDIAEGYSVSREKKESFPLTVTSAQKNPTAFYLCASSRRGGTDTQYFGPGTRLTVL.

V and J are TRBV19 and TRBJ1-4; perhaps TRBD1 as D (6 bases). This CDR3 spans 17 amino acids. CDR1 LNHDA and CDR2 SQIVND come from the germline V gene (reference sequence). The V gene lost 1 base and the J gene lost 6 bases, with 18 bases spanning the gap. DNA of the CDR3: TGTGCCAGTAGTATAGCGTGGAGTGACAGGAAGGATGAAAAACTGTTTTTT. Its protein product is CASSIAWSDRKDEKLFF.